This T cell receptor beta chain came from a study of blood T cells in healthy people across ages. The V gene lost 4 bases and the J gene lost 0 bases, with 10 bases spanning the gap. Germline loops: CDR1 DFQATT, CDR2 SNEGSKA (reference sequence). CDR3 length equals 14 residues. Primers used in a second PCR of roughly 6 to 12 cycles were a sample-barcoded 5' primer and a J-beta primer mix. Using its own MiXCR run on the 5' RACE reads, TCRdb lists one record per CDR3 protein. The sample lists about 720,000 distinct CDR3 sequences, 20% to 25% occurring once. The table lists this clonotype with a few counts.

This chain connects TRBV20-1 to TRBJ1-3; D remains unclear. Material for sequencing was blood. The sequence was collected from a man in his 70s in good health. Here the CDR3 DNA reads TGCAGTGCTACTCCAGGATCCTCTGGAAACACCATATATTTT. It encodes CSATPGSSGNTIYF.